The 18 T cell receptor beta chains below come from one sample, sequenced in a study of blood T cell repertoires in COVID-19. Generated by immunoSEQ multiplex PCR, the TCRdb table keeps only in-frame clones and is missing some. The table has around 58,000 clones, 75% to 90% seen once. Material: peripheral blood. The receptors were gathered from a human donor in a cohort sampled during active COVID-19.

The chain carries TRBV28 and TRBJ2-7, with a possible D match to TRBD1 (6 bases). The CDR3 runs 17 residues. The V and J ends lost 4 bases and 2 bases respectively, with 21 bases between them. Germline V gives CDR1 MDHEN, CDR2 SYDVKM. The CDR3 DNA is TGTGCCAGCAGTTCAGTCGGACAGCTTAACAGGGCCTACGAGCAGTACTTC. It specifies CASSSVGQLNRAYEQYF.

A word on this clone: The identical CDR3 is also encoded by other nucleotide sequences in the sample. The rearrangement uses TRBV13 and TRBJ2-7, with D perhaps matching TRBD2 (6 bases). With 5 bases removed from V and 4 bases from J, the gap between germline ends came to 15 bases. Germline V gene lookup returns CDR1 PRHDT and CDR2 FYEKMQ (reference sequence). This CDR3 contains 14 residues. CDR3 in amino acids: CASSLPGGSYEQYF. In DNA form, the CDR3 reads TGTGCCAGCAGCCTCCCCGGGGGTTCGTACGAGCAGTACTTC. The complete variable domain, with remaining parts taken from reference TRBV13 and TRBJ2-7, reads AAGVIQSPRHLIKEKRETATLKCYPIPRHDTVYWYQQGPGQDPQFLISFYEKMQSDKGSIPDRFSAQQFSDYHSELNMSSLELGDSALYFCASSLPGGSYEQYFGPGTRLTVT.

This chain links TRBV4-3 with TRBJ1-1; 7 positions match TRBD1. CDR1 LGHNA and CDR2 YSLEER come from the germline V gene. This CDR3 spans 15 amino acids. After removal of 5 bases from V and 4 bases from J, the junction contained 10 bases not matched to a gene. In DNA, the CDR3 is TGCGCCAGCAGCTACTCTCGACAGGGTGCCACTGAAGCTTTCTTT. It yields the protein CASSYSRQGATEAFF.

In nucleotides, the CDR3 is TGTGCCAGCAACGCAGGACTTTCGGACTACGAGCAGTACTTC. Translating it yields CASNAGLSDYEQYF. The genes are TRBV21-1 and TRBJ2-7; the table's TRBD2 call for D was not verified on the DNA. TRBV21-1 is designated a pseudogene. This CDR3 region has 14 residues.

V and J are TRBV5-6 and TRBJ1-6, with D perhaps TRBD1 (6 bases). The CDR3 spans 16 residues. From germline, CDR1 is SGHDT and CDR2 YYEEEE. V was pared by 2 bases and J by 9 bases, with 18 bases between. CDR3 region: CASSFQNRVGSSPLHF. The CDR3 nucleotides read TGTGCCAGCAGCTTCCAAAACAGGGTGGGTAGTTCACCCCTCCACTTT.

The chain links TRBV6-5 to TRBJ2-7, with a weak D call TRBD1 (6 bases). CDR3 size: 13 residues. Trimming cost V 6 bases and J 2 bases, with 11 bases left between them. Germline V gene lookup returns CDR1 MNHEY and CDR2 SVGAGI. CDR3 in amino acids: CASRRTEAYEQYF. The DNA for the CDR3 is TGTGCCAGCAGAAGGACAGAAGCCTACGAGCAGTACTTC.

The chain has TRBV5-1 and TRBJ2-2; 7 nucleotides align to TRBD1. CDR1 and CDR2 from the germline V gene are SGHRS and YFSETQ. With V trimmed by 4 bases and J by 6 bases, 3 bases remained unmatched. The CDR3 covers 13 residues. The DNA for the CDR3 is TGCGCCAGCAGCGTACAGGGGTCCGGGGAGCTGTTTTTT. It specifies CASSVQGSGELFF. The entire variable domain, with the rest obtained from reference TRBV5-1 and TRBJ2-2, is as follows: KAGVTQTPRYLIKTRGQQVTLSCSPISGHRSVSWYQQTPGQGLQFLFEYFSETQRNKGNFPGRFSGRQFSNSRSEMNVSTLELGDSALYLCASSVQGSGELFFGEGSRLTVL.

The chain has TRBV5-1 and TRBJ1-2; TRBD1 aligns across 8 bases. Germline trimming cut 5 bases from V and 6 bases from J; bases unmatched to any gene: 9. The CDR3 has 14 residues. Germline V CDR1 and CDR2: SGHRS, YFSETQ. The CDR3 spells CASSLSQGGNGYTF. CDR3 coding DNA: TGCGCCAGCAGTTTATCACAGGGGGGGAATGGCTACACCTTC.

This chain uses TRBV7-2 with TRBJ2-7, with 9 bases matching TRBD1. This CDR3 has 15 amino acids. After removal of 5 bases from V and 4 bases from J, the junction contained 9 bases not matched to a gene. CDR1 and CDR2 (germline): SGHTA, FQGNSA. The CDR3 nucleotides read TGTGCCAGCAGCCCCGCAGGACAGGGGCGTTACGAGCAGTACTTC. Its protein is CASSPAGQGRYEQYF.

The chain employs TRBV7-6 and TRBJ2-2; TRBD1 matches at 9 bases. Per germline, CDR1 SGHVS and CDR2 FNYEAQ. J lost 4 bases, V lost 5 bases, and 5 bases had no gene match. The CDR3 runs 15 residues. CDR3 residues: CASSRTGGVTGELFF. The DNA for the CDR3 is TGTGCCAGCAGCCGAACAGGGGGCGTCACCGGGGAGCTGTTTTTT. Using reference TRBV7-6 and TRBJ2-2 for the parts outside the CDR3, the full variable domain is GAGVSQSPRYKVTKRGQDVALRCDPISGHVSLYWYRQALGQGPEFLTYFNYEAQQDKSGLPNDRFSAERPEGSISTLTIQRTEQRDSAMYRCASSRTGGVTGELFFGEGSRLTVL.

The rearrangement joins TRBV9 to TRBJ2-3; D is perhaps TRBD2 (6 bases). The CDR3 consists of 13 residues. V was trimmed by 6 bases and J by 0 bases, leaving 8 bases between them. Germline assignment: CDR1 SGDLS and CDR2 YYNGEE. CDR3 DNA sequence: TGTGCCAGCAACGGGGGTAGCACAGATACGCAGTATTTT. It encodes CASNGGSTDTQYF.

Worth noting for this clone: The DNA is omitted, as the CDR3 cannot be located on it reliably, and the CDR3 follows TCRdb's listing. V usage is TRBV19 and J usage is TRBJ1-2; TRBD1 is the table's D call, not checked against the DNA. Germline V gives CDR1 LNHDA, CDR2 SQIVND (reference sequence). The CDR3 totals 17 residues, both ends included. CDR3 sequence reads: CASTSGTANLGVDGYTF.

This clone was seen once. The V call is TRBV24-1, the J call TRBJ2-3; D unresolved. Trimming removed 8 bases from V and 2 bases from J, with 7 bases in between. Germline V gene sequence: CDR1 KGHDR, CDR2 SFDVKD. This CDR3 contains 12 residues. Here the CDR3 reads CATTGNTDTQYF. For the CDR3, the DNA is TGTGCCACCACAGGAAACACAGATACGCAGTATTTT.

V and J are TRBV7-2 and TRBJ2-1, with 14 bases identical to TRBD2. The V gene's germline CDR1 is SGHTA and CDR2 FQGNSA. V gave up 4 bases and J gave up 0 bases; unmatched junction bases: 8. CDR3 length: 19 residues. CDR3: CASSSGTSGGLSSYNEQFF. DNA of the CDR3: TGTGCCAGCAGCTCCGGGACTAGCGGGGGCCTGAGCTCCTACAATGAGCAGTTCTTC.

The chain is built from TRBV7-9 and TRBJ1-6; D may be TRBD1 (5 bases). The V and J ends lost 5 bases and 9 bases respectively, with 8 bases between them. The CDR3 is 12 residues long. Germline CDR1 and CDR2: SEHNR and FQNEAQ (reference sequence). The CDR3 loop is CASSPDSSPLHF. Written as DNA, the CDR3 is TGTGCCAGCAGCCCAGACAGTTCACCCCTCCACTTT. Full variable domain (rest looked up from reference TRBV7-9 and TRBJ1-6): DTGVSQNPRHKITKRGQNVTFRCDPISEHNRLYWYRQTLGQGPEFLTYFQNEAQLEKSRLLSDRFSAERPKGSFSTLEIQRTEQGDSAMYLCASSPDSSPLHFGNGTRLTVT.

The chain links TRBV2 to TRBJ1-4; TRBD1 aligns across 8 bases. From germline, CDR1 is SNHLY and CDR2 FYNNEI. The CDR3 runs to 14 residues. V was pared by 7 bases and J by 8 bases, with 9 bases of the junction left unmatched. CDR3 bases: TGTGCCAGCACCCTCCAGGGGGCGCGAGAAAAACTGTTTTTT. It yields the protein CASTLQGAREKLFF.

This chain links TRBV18 with TRBJ2-5; 8 nucleotides align to TRBD2. From germline, CDR1 is KGHSH and CDR2 LQKENI. This CDR3 contains 15 residues. Germline trimming cut 3 bases from V and 1 base from J; bases unmatched to any gene: 4. CDR3 residues: CASSPTGGSQETQYF. In nucleotides, the CDR3 is TGTGCCAGCTCACCTACGGGGGGGTCCCAAGAGACCCAGTACTTC.

This clone occurred once. The chain combines TRBV29-1 with TRBJ1-2; 10 nucleotides match TRBD1. This CDR3 region has 14 residues. CDR1 is SQVTM and CDR2 is ANQGSEA in the germline V gene. Trimming removed 4 bases from V and 5 bases from J; junction bases left unmatched: 7. The CDR3 loop is CSVVSGTGEYGYTF. Here the CDR3 DNA reads TGCAGCGTTGTGTCCGGGACAGGGGAGTATGGCTACACCTTC.